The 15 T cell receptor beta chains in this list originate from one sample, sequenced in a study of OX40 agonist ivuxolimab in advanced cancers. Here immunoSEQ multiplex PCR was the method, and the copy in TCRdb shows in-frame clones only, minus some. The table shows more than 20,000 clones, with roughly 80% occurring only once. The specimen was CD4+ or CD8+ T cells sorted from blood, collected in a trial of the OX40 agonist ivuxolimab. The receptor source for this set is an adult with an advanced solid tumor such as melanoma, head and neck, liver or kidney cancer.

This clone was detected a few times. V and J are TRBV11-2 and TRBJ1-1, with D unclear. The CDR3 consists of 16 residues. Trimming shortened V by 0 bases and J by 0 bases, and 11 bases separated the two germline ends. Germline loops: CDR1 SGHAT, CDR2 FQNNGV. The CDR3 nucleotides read TGTGCCAGCAGCTTAGATAGGGCCTACATGAACACTGAAGCTTTCTTT. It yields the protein CASSLDRAYMNTEAFF.

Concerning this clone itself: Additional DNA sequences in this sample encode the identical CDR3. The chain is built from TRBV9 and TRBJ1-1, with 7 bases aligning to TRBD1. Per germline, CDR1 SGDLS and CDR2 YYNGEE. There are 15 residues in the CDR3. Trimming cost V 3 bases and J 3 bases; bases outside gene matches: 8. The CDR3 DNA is TGTGCCAGCAGCGAGTTACAGGGGATACACACTGAAGCTTTCTTT. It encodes CASSELQGIHTEAFF.

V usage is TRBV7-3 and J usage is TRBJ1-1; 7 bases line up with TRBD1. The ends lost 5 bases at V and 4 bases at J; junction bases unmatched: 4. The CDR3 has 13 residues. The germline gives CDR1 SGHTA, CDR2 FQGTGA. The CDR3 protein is CASSSTGATEAFF. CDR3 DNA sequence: TGTGCCAGCAGCAGCACAGGGGCCACTGAAGCTTTCTTT. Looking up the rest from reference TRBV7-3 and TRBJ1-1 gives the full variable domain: GAGVSQTPSNKVTEKGKYVELRCDPISGHTALYWYRQSLGQGPEFLIYFQGTGAADDSGLPNDRFFAVRPEGSVSTLKIQRTERGDSAVYLCASSSTGATEAFFGQGTRLTVV.

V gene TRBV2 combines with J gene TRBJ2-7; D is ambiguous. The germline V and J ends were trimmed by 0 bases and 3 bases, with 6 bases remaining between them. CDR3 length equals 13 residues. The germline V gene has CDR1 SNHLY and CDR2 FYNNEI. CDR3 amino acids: CASSEALVYEQYF. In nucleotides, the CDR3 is TGTGCCAGCAGTGAAGCTTTGGTCTACGAGCAGTACTTC.

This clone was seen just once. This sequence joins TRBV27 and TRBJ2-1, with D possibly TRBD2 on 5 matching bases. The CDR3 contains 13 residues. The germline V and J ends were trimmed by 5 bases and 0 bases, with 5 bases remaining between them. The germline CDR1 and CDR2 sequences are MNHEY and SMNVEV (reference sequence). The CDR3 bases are TGTGCCAGCAGTACTAGCTCCTACAATGAGCAGTTCTTC. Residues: CASSTSSYNEQFF.

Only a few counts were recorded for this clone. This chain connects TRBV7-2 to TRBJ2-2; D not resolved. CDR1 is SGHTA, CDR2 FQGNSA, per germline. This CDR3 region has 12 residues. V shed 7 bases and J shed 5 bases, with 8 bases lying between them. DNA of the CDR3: TGTGCCAGCACCATGGGAACCGGGGAGCTGTTTTTT. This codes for CASTMGTGELFF.

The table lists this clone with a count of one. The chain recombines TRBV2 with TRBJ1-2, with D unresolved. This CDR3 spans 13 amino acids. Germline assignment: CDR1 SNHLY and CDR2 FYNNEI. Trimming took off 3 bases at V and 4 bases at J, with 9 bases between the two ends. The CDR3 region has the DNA TGTGCCAGCAGTGATGAGGCTCCCTATGGCTACACCTTC. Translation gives CASSDEAPYGYTF.

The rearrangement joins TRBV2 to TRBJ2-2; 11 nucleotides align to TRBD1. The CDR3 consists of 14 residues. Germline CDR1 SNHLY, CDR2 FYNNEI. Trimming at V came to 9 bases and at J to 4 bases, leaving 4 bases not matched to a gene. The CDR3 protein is CARGQGAGTGELFF. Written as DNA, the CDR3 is TGTGCCAGAGGACAGGGGGCTGGCACCGGGGAGCTGTTTTTT.

CDR3 in amino acids: CASSANRRASPDTQYF. The CDR3 nucleotides are TGTGCCAGCAGCGCCAACCGTCGGGCTAGCCCAGATACGCAGTATTTT. The chain links TRBV9 to TRBJ2-3; D is perhaps TRBD2 (5 bases). The CDR3 length is 16 residues. Germline V gives CDR1 SGDLS, CDR2 YYNGEE. V shed 3 bases and J shed 4 bases, with 18 bases lying between them.

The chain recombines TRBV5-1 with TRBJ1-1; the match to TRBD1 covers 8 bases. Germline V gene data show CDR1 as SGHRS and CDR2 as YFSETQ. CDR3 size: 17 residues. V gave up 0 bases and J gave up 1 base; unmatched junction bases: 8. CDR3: CASSLAFQGARNTEAFF. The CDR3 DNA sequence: TGCGCCAGCAGCTTGGCATTTCAGGGGGCACGGAACACTGAAGCTTTCTTT.

The CDR3 here is CASRFSGSPGNEQFF. The DNA for the CDR3 is TGTGCCAGCAGATTTAGCGGGAGCCCGGGGAATGAGCAGTTCTTC. The chain combines TRBV6-5 with TRBJ2-1; 9 positions match TRBD2. V gave up 6 bases and J gave up 7 bases; unmatched junction bases: 10. Germline V gives CDR1 MNHEY, CDR2 SVGAGI. The CDR3 extends over 15 amino acids.

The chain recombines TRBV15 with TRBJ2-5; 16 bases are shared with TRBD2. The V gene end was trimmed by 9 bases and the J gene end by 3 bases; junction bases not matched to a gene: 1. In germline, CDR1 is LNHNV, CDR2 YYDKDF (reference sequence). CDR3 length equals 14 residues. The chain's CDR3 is CATGTSGGEETQYF. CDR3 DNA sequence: TGTGCCACTGGGACTAGCGGGGGGGAAGAGACCCAGTACTTC.

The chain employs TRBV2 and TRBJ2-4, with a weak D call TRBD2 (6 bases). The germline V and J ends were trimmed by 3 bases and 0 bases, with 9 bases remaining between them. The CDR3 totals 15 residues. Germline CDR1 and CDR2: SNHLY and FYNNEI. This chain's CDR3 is CASSDAGRAKNIQYF. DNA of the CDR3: TGTGCCAGCAGTGATGCGGGGCGAGCCAAAAACATTCAGTACTTC.

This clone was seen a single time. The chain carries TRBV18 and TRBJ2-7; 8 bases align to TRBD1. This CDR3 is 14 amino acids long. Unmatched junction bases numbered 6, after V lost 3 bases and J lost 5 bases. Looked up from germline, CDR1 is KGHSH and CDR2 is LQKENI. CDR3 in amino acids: CASSPYQGADEQYF. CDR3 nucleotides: TGTGCCAGCTCACCGTACCAGGGGGCGGACGAGCAGTACTTC.

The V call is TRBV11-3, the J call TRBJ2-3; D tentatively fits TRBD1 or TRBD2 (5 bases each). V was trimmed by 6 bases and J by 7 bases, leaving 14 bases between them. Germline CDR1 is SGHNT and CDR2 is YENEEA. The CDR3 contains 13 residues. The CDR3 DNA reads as TGTGCCAGCAGTTACCGGGACGGGAATACGCAGTATTTT. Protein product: CASSYRDGNTQYF.